This T cell receptor beta chain was identified in a study of regulatory T cells in long-lasting Graves disease. Points from the study as a whole: Few sampled subjects may have lowered accuracy. Public clonotype sharing was higher in persistent than newly diagnosed patients. Reduced TCR diversity was observed in persistent Graves' patients versus newly diagnosed patients.

Time point described: persistent/refractory GD, antithyroid drugs over 5 years with positive TRAb. After RNA was extracted from PBMCs, the TCR library was made from it. Combining iRepertoire HTBI primers with Arm-PCR of CDR3 regions, the authors built TCR beta libraries. TCRdb reanalysed the multiplex PCR reads using MiXCR and keeps one entry per CDR3 protein. Among roughly 360,000 distinct CDR3 sequences listed, roughly 24% were seen once. About this clonotype itself: Its antigen is not known. This clone may be a read error of a much larger clone one base away.

Sequencing was performed on peripheral blood mononuclear cells (PBMCs), taken when the disease was refractory, from a patient treated with antithyroid drugs. The receptor was isolated from a woman aged 35 to 49 with Graves disease.

DNA for the CDR3: TGTGCCAGCAGTGAATTATCTTCCCCCGGGGAGCCGTTTTTT. Residues: CASSELSSPGEPFF. The genes are TRBV2 and TRBJ2-2; TRBD2 is a possible D gene (5 bases). The CDR3 length is 14 residues. Looked up from germline, CDR1 is SNHLY and CDR2 is FYNNEI.